The source of this TCR beta chain is a study of cytomegalovirus exposure and HLA in healthy donors. Concerning this clone itself: Its antigen is currently unknown.

General study points: Because they were indistinguishable, some V segments, including TRBV6-2 and TRBV6-3, were excluded. As was reported, the HLA-A and HLA-B alleles of most subjects were accurately predicted from TCR beta sequences. A reported reduction in N-insertions relative to the 666-donor mean was seen in an Asian-associated ancestry cluster in a later analysis. The study carried out a later analysis of TCR beta sequences. It associated under 20,000 of them with specific HLA alleles at a false discovery rate of 0.05.

This CDR3 contains 11 residues. Per the germline V gene, CDR1 is SGHAT and CDR2 is FQNNGV. The PCR was carried out with 60 Vbeta primers and 13 Jbeta primers. This table comes from immunoSEQ multiplex PCR, and its TCRdb copy is limited to in-frame clones, with some not included. This table has about 160,000 clones, 84% appearing once. Sequencing used PBMCs. J is TRBJ2-5 and V is TRBV11-2; D is unresolved. The DNA end lines up better with TRBJ2-7; the J call may be wrong. The receptor was derived from a man aged 25 to 45 in good health and CMV-seronegative. The CDR3: CASSRDYEQYF. In DNA form, the CDR3 reads TGTGCCAGCAGCCGAGACTACGAGCAGTACTTC.